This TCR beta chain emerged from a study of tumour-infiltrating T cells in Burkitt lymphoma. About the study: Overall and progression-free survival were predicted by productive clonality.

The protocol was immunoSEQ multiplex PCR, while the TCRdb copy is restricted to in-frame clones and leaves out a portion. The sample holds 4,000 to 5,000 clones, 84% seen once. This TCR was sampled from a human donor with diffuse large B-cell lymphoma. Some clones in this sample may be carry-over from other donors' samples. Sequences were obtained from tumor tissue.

CDR3 sequence: CASSSSGQGETQYF. Here the CDR3 DNA reads TGCGCCAGCAGCTCATCTGGACAGGGAGAGACCCAGTACTTC. The J gene is TRBJ2-5, the V gene TRBV5-1; TRBD1 agrees at 8 bases. V lost 3 bases to trimming and J lost 4 bases; unmatched junction nucleotides: 5. CDR1 is SGHRS and CDR2 is YFSETQ in the germline V gene. CDR3 size: 14 residues.